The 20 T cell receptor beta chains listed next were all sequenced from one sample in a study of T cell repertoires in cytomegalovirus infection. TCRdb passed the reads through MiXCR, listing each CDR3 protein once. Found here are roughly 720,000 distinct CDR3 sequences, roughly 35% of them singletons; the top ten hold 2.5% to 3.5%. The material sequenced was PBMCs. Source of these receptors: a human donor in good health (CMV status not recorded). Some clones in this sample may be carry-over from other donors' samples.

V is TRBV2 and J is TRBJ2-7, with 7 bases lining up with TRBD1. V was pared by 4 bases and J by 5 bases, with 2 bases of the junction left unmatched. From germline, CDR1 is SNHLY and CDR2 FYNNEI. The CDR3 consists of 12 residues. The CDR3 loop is CASSVDRDEQYF. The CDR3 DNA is TGTGCCAGCAGTGTCGACAGGGACGAGCAGTACTTC.

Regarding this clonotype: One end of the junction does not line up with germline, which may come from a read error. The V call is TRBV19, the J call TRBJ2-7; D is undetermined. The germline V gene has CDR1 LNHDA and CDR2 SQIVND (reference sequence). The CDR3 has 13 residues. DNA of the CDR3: TGTGCCATTAGTATAGCAGGAGCCTACGAGCAGTACTTC. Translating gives CAISIAGAYEQYF.

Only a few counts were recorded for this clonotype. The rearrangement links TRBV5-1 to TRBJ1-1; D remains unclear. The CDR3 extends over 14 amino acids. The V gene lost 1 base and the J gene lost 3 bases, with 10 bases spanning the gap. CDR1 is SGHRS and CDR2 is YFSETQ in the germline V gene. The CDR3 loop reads CASSLIPGDTEAFF. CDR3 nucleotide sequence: TGCGCCAGCAGCTTGATACCCGGGGACACTGAAGCTTTCTTT.

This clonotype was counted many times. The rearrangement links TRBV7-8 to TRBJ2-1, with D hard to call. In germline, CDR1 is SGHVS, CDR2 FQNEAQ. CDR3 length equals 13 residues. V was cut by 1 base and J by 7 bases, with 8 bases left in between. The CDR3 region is CASSLVRANEQFF. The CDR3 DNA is TGTGCCAGCAGCTTAGTTCGGGCGAATGAGCAGTTCTTC.

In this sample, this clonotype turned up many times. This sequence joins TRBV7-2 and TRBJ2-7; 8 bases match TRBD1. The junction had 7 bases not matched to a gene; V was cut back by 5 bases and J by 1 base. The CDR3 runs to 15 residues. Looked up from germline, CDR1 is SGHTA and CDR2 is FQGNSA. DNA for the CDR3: TGTGCCAGCAGCCGCGGAAGGACAGGGTCCTACGAGCAGTACTTC. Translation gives CASSRGRTGSYEQYF.

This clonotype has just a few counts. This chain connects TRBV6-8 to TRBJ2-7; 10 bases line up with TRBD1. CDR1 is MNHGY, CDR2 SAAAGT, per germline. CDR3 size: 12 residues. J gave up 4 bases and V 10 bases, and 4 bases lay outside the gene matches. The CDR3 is CATRTGGYEQYF. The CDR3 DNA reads TGTGCCACGAGGACAGGGGGGTACGAGCAGTACTTC.

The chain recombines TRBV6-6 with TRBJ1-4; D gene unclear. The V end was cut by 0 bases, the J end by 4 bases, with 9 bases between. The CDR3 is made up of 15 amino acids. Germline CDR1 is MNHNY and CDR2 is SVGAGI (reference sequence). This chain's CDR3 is CASSYSQHGNEKLFF. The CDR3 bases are TGTGCCAGCAGTTACTCTCAACATGGTAATGAAAAACTGTTTTTT.

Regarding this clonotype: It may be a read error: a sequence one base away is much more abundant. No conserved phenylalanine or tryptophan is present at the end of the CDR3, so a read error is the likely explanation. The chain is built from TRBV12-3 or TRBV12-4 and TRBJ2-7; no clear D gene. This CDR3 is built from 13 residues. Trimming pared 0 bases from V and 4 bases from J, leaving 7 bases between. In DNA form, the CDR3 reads TGTGCCAGCAGTTTAGCGGCAGCGTACGAGCAGTACTTA. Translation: CASSLAAAYEQYL.

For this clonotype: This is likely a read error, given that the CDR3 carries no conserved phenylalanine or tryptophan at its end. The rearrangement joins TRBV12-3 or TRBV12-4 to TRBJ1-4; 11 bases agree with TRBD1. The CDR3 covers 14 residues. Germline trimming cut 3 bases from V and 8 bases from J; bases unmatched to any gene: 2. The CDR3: CASSLRTGGEKLFL. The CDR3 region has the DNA TGTGCCAGCAGTTTGCGGACAGGGGGCGAAAAACTGTTTTTG.

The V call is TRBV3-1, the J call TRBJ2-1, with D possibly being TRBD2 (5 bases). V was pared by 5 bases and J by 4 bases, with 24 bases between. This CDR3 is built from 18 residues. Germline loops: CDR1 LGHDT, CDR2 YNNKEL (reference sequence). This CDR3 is CASSIKIRGRTFYNEQFF. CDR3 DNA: TGTGCCAGCAGCATAAAGATACGAGGGCGAACCTTTTACAATGAGCAGTTCTTC.

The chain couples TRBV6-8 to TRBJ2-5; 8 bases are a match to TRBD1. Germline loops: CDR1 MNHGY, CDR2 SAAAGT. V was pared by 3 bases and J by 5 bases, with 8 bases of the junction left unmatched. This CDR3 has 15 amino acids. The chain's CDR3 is CASSYPGQEQETQYF. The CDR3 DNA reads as TGTGCCAGCAGTTATCCGGGACAGGAACAGGAGACCCAGTACTTC.

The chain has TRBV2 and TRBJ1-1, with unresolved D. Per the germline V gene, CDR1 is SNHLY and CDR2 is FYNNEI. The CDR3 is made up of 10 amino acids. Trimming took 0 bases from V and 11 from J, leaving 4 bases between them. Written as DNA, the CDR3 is TGTGCCAGCAGTGAAGCGCGGGCTTTCTTT. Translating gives CASSEARAFF.

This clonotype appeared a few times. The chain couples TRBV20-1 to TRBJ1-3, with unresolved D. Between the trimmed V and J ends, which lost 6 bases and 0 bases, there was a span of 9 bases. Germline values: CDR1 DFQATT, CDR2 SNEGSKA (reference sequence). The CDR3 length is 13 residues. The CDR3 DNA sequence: TGCAGTGCCATCACGGACTCTGGAAACACCATATATTTT. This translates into CSAITDSGNTIYF.

The CDR3 protein is CSATRDRLRNQPQHF. For the CDR3, the DNA is TGCAGTGCTACGAGGGACAGGCTACGAAATCAGCCCCAGCATTTT. The gene calls are TRBV20-1 and TRBJ1-5, with 8 positions matching TRBD1. V gave up 4 bases and J gave up 4 bases; unmatched junction bases: 9. In germline, CDR1 is DFQATT, CDR2 SNEGSKA (reference sequence). CDR3 length: 15 amino acids.

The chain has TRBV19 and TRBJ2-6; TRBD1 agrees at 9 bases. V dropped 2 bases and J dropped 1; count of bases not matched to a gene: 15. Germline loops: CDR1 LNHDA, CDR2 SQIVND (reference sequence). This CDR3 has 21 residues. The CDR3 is CASSIRVGSGQGSSGANVLTF. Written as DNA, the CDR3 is TGTGCCAGTAGTATAAGGGTAGGATCGGGACAGGGATCGTCTGGGGCCAACGTCCTGACTTTC.

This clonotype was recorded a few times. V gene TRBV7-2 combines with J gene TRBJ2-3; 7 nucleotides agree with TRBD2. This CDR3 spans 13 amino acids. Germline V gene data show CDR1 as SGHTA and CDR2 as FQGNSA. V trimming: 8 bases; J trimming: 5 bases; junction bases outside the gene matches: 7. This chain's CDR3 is CASARAGRDTQYF. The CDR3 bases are TGTGCCAGCGCGCGAGCGGGAAGAGATACGCAGTATTTT. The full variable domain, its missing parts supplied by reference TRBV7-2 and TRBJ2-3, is GAGVSQSPSNKVTEKGKDVELRCDPISGHTALYWYRQSLGQGLEFLIYFQGNSAPDKSGLPSDRFSAERTGGSVSTLTIQRTQQEDSAVYLCASARAGRDTQYFGPGTRLTVL.

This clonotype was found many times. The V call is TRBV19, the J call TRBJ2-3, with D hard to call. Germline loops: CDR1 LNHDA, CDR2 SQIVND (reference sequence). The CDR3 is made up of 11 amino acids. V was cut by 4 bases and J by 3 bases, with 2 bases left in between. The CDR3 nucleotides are TGTGCCAGTAGTACGACAGATACGCAGTATTTT. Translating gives CASSTTDTQYF.

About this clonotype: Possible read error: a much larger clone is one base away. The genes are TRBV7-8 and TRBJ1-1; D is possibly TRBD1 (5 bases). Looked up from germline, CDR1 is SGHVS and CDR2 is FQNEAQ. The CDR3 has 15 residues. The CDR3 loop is CARSLYEGRGTEAFF. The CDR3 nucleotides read TGTGCCAGAAGCTTATATGAGGGAAGGGGCACTGAAGCTTTCTTT.

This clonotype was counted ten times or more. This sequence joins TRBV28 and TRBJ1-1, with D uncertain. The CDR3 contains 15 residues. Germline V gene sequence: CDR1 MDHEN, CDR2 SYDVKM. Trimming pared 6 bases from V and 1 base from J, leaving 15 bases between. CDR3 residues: CASSPTGTENTEAFF. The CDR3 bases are TGTGCCAGCAGCCCCACCGGTACCGAGAACACTGAAGCTTTCTTT.

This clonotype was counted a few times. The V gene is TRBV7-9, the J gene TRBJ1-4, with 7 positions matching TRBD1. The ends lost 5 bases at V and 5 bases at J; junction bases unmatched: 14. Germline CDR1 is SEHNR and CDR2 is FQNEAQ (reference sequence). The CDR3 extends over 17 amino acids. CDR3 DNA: TGTGCCAGCAGCCAAGGAGTTCAGGGGGTTCGCAATGAAAAACTGTTTTTT. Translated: CASSQGVQGVRNEKLFF.